Shown below are 27 T cell receptor beta chains from a single sample sequenced in a study of blood T cell repertoires in COVID-19. Assay used: immunoSEQ multiplex PCR; TCRdb lists only in-frame clones, some missing. The sample includes some 320,000 clones, approximately 89% of them seen just once. Input material: PBMCs or T cells enriched from blood (not recorded which). The origin of the receptors is a woman aged 50 to 60 who had been exposed to COVID-19.

The chain has TRBV11-2 and TRBJ1-5; 8 bases are a match to TRBD1. J was trimmed by 7 bases and V by 5 bases; bases with no gene match: 7. The germline V gene has CDR1 SGHAT and CDR2 FQNNGV. This CDR3 spans 14 amino acids. The DNA of the CDR3 is TGTGCCAGCAGCCACGACAGGGGCAGGCAGCCCCAGCATTTT. It translates to CASSHDRGRQPQHF.

This chain uses TRBV7-9 with TRBJ1-2, with 7 bases aligning to TRBD1. The CDR3 covers 16 residues. The V and J ends lost 5 bases and 6 bases, in that order; junction bases with no gene match: 15. CDR1 is SEHNR, CDR2 FQNEAQ, per germline (reference sequence). The CDR3 DNA reads TGTGCCAGCAGCCGGTGGGACAGTCTGGGAGCTAATGGCTACACCTTC. Protein product: CASSRWDSLGANGYTF.

V usage is TRBV28 and J usage is TRBJ1-3, with 8 positions matching TRBD1. Germline lookup yields CDR1 MDHEN and CDR2 SYDVKM. The CDR3 is made up of 18 amino acids. V was clipped by 5 bases and J by 0 bases; unmatched bases: 12. DNA of the CDR3: TGTGCCAGCAGTGACTCATCCGGGACAGGCTCCTCTGGAAACACCATATATTTT. It specifies CASSDSSGTGSSGNTIYF.

This sequence joins TRBV7-2 and TRBJ2-1; TRBD2 aligns across 16 bases. This CDR3 is 15 amino acids long. The V gene end was trimmed by 5 bases and the J gene end by 7 bases; junction bases not matched to a gene: 2. Germline V CDR1 and CDR2: SGHTA, FQGNSA. For the CDR3, the DNA is TGTGCCAGCAGCCCGGGACTAGCGGGGGGGAATGAGCAGTTCTTC. This sequence encodes CASSPGLAGGNEQFF.

V and J are TRBV24-1 and TRBJ2-2; possibly TRBD2 for D (5 bases). CDR3 length equals 17 residues. V lost 4 bases, J lost 2 bases, and 16 bases lay in between. Germline loops: CDR1 KGHDR, CDR2 SFDVKD. Written as DNA, the CDR3 is TGTGCCACCAGTGACCCACTGGGTAGCGCAAACACCGGGGAGCTGTTTTTT. It yields the protein CATSDPLGSANTGELFF.

The chain recombines TRBV19 with TRBJ2-4, with D possibly being TRBD1 (6 bases). The CDR3 length is 15 residues. Trimming took 5 bases from V and 6 from J, leaving 17 bases between them. CDR1 and CDR2 (germline): LNHDA, SQIVND (reference sequence). This chain's CDR3 is CASSDRQVRGNIQYF. The DNA for the CDR3 is TGTGCCAGTAGTGACCGACAGGTCAGGGGAAACATTCAGTACTTC.

V gene TRBV11-3 combines with J gene TRBJ2-7, with D unresolved. This CDR3 comprises 14 residues. CDR1 and CDR2 (germline): SGHNT, YENEEA. V lost 5 bases and J lost 1, with 12 bases in between. CDR3 sequence reads: CASSPRGGSYEQYF. Written as DNA, the CDR3 is TGTGCCAGCAGCCCAAGAGGCGGATCCTACGAGCAGTACTTC.

V is TRBV5-1 and J is TRBJ2-7; unclear D gene. This CDR3 comprises 16 residues. Germline CDR1 and CDR2: SGHRS and YFSETQ. The ends were cut back, 0 bases at V and 2 bases at J, with 15 bases in the middle. Here the CDR3 DNA reads TGCGCCAGCAGCTTGGAAGGCCAGGCCGCGACCTACGAGCAGTACTTC. Protein sequence: CASSLEGQAATYEQYF.

In its sample, this clone was seen once. This chain connects TRBV19 to TRBJ2-7; TRBD2 aligns across 7 bases. V shed 3 bases, J shed 4 bases, and the junction held 9 bases outside the gene matches. Germline CDR1 LNHDA, CDR2 SQIVND (reference sequence). The CDR3 has 15 residues. This CDR3 is CASSIVGGSIYEQYF. The CDR3 DNA follows: TGTGCCAGTAGTATTGTCGGGGGGAGCATTTACGAGCAGTACTTC.

The chain is built from TRBV5-5 and TRBJ1-2, with TRBD1 matching over 7 bases. The V gene end was trimmed by 3 bases and the J gene end by 2 bases; junction bases not matched to a gene: 1. This CDR3 comprises 13 residues. Germline V gene data show CDR1 as SGHKS and CDR2 as YYEKEE (reference sequence). Written as DNA, the CDR3 is TGTGCCAGCAGCTCGGGACAGAACTATGGCTACACCTTC. It yields the protein CASSSGQNYGYTF.

This clone was observed once. This sequence joins TRBV2 and TRBJ2-1, with 9 bases lining up with TRBD1. CDR1 is SNHLY, CDR2 FYNNEI, per germline. The CDR3 covers 13 residues. V shed 8 bases and J 3 bases; nucleotides not matched to a gene: 2. Here the CDR3 DNA reads TGTGCCAGCCGGGACAGGGACTACAATGAGCAGTTCTTC. This translates into CASRDRDYNEQFF.

The chain is built from TRBV28 and TRBJ1-2; TRBD1 might be the D (5 bases). V was pared by 7 bases and J by 7 bases, with 16 bases between. The CDR3 covers 13 residues. Germline assignment: CDR1 MDHEN and CDR2 SYDVKM. The CDR3 DNA follows: TGTGCCAGCACCTCTGTTGGGGGGGGTGGCTACACCTTC. It encodes CASTSVGGGGYTF.

V and J are TRBV28 and TRBJ1-6, with TRBD1 identical over 7 bases. In germline, CDR1 is MDHEN, CDR2 SYDVKM. V gave up 6 bases and J gave up 5 bases; unmatched junction bases: 7. The CDR3 has 15 residues. The CDR3 sequence: CASRMGQSHNSPLHF. Here the CDR3 DNA reads TGTGCCAGCAGGATGGGACAGTCCCATAATTCACCCCTCCACTTT.

This chain uses TRBV9 with TRBJ2-3, with TRBD1 matching over 7 bases. Germline values: CDR1 SGDLS, CDR2 YYNGEE. The CDR3 has 15 amino acids. The V gene end was trimmed by 4 bases and the J gene end by 2 bases; junction bases not matched to a gene: 7. The CDR3 loop reads CASSTRQGITDTQYF. The DNA of the CDR3 is TGTGCCAGCAGCACTCGACAGGGCATCACAGATACGCAGTATTTT.

The genes are TRBV30 and TRBJ1-6; perhaps TRBD1 as D (5 bases). This CDR3 spans 13 amino acids. The germline gives CDR1 GTSNPN, CDR2 SVGIG (reference sequence). V gave up 2 bases and J gave up 9 bases, with 11 bases separating them. The CDR3 region is CAWSRGLGSPLHF. In DNA form, the CDR3 reads TGTGCCTGGAGTCGGGGGTTGGGTTCACCCCTCCACTTT.

The chain joins TRBV18 to TRBJ1-1; 7 bases agree with TRBD1. Per the germline V gene, CDR1 is KGHSH and CDR2 is LQKENI. The CDR3 spans 13 residues. Trimming removed 1 base from V and 7 bases from J; junction bases left unmatched: 3. The CDR3 spells CASSPQGAIEAFF. The CDR3 coding sequence is TGTGCCAGCTCACCACAGGGGGCTATTGAAGCTTTCTTT.

CDR3 sequence: CASSQGDSGGLYEQYF. Written as DNA, the CDR3 is TGCGCCAGCAGCCAAGGCGACAGCGGGGGGTTATACGAGCAGTACTTC. The chain has TRBV4-1 and TRBJ2-7, with 9 nucleotides matching TRBD2. Germline-derived CDR1 and CDR2 are MGHRA and YSYEKL. The CDR3 runs 16 residues. V lost 1 base to trimming and J lost 4 bases; unmatched junction nucleotides: 8.

V and J are TRBV19 and TRBJ1-1; D unresolved. This CDR3 is 13 amino acids long. Deletions cut 7 bases from V and 0 bases from J, with 9 bases between. Germline CDR1 and CDR2: LNHDA and SQIVND (reference sequence). The CDR3 nucleotides read TGTGCCAGTAAGGGAGAGGTGAACACTGAAGCTTTCTTT. Translation: CASKGEVNTEAFF. The variable domain in full, with the rest retrieved from reference TRBV19 and TRBJ1-1, is DGGITQSPKYLFRKEGQNVTLSCEQNLNHDAMYWYRQDPGQGLRLIYYSQIVNDFQKGDIAEGYSVSREKKESFPLTVTSAQKNPTAFYLCASKGEVNTEAFFGQGTRLTVV.

V is TRBV7-6 and J is TRBJ1-4, with 9 bases lining up with TRBD1. Looked up from germline, CDR1 is SGHVS and CDR2 is FNYEAQ. Germline trimming cut 4 bases from V and 6 bases from J; bases unmatched to any gene: 6. This CDR3 has 15 amino acids. For the CDR3, the DNA is TGTGCCAGCAGCTCGGAGACAGGGGGATATGAAAAACTGTTTTTT. Protein sequence: CASSSETGGYEKLFF.

V is TRBV5-6 and J is TRBJ2-3; tentative D call: TRBD1 (6 bases). Trimming stripped 4 bases from V and 6 bases from J, with 21 bases between. The CDR3 runs 16 residues. Germline CDR1 and CDR2: SGHDT and YYEEEE. The CDR3 is CASSPMGPNRADTQYF. DNA for the CDR3: TGTGCCAGCAGCCCAATGGGCCCGAACAGGGCGGATACGCAGTATTTT.

This chain joins TRBV7-9 and TRBJ2-1; 8 nucleotides agree with TRBD2. CDR3 length: 16 amino acids. CDR1 SEHNR and CDR2 FQNEAQ come from the germline V gene (reference sequence). With 11 bases clipped from V and 0 bases from J, the junction kept 12 bases outside the gene matches. The CDR3 DNA is TGTGCCGGGGCGGGGGGCTCGTCCCACTCCTACAATGAGCAGTTCTTC. This translates into CAGAGGSSHSYNEQFF. The whole variable domain, remainder taken from reference TRBV7-9 and TRBJ2-1, is DTGVSQNPRHKITKRGQNVTFRCDPISEHNRLYWYRQTLGQGPEFLTYFQNEAQLEKSRLLSDRFSAERPKGSFSTLEIQRTEQGDSAMYLCAGAGGSSHSYNEQFFGPGTRLTVL.

V is TRBV6-5 and J is TRBJ2-1, with 7 bases aligning to TRBD2. The CDR3 length is 16 residues. V shed 4 bases, J shed 0 bases, and the junction held 6 bases outside the gene matches. Germline loops: CDR1 MNHEY, CDR2 SVGAGI. CDR3 region: CASSSRDYRSYNEQFF. CDR3 nucleotide sequence: TGTGCCAGCAGTTCCCGGGACTACCGCTCCTACAATGAGCAGTTCTTC.

The chain combines TRBV30 with TRBJ1-2, with TRBD1 matching over 8 bases. Losses at the gene ends were 3 bases for V and 5 bases for J; bases not matched to a gene: 11. Per germline, CDR1 GTSNPN and CDR2 SVGIG (reference sequence). The CDR3 runs to 15 residues. The CDR3 region has the DNA TGTGCCTGGAGCTGGGGGGACAGGACCTGGTATGGCTACACCTTC. This sequence encodes CAWSWGDRTWYGYTF.

The chain employs TRBV19 and TRBJ1-2; D is ambiguous. Germline values: CDR1 LNHDA, CDR2 SQIVND (reference sequence). CDR3 length: 15 residues. Trimming took off 0 bases at V and 4 bases at J, with 12 bases between the two ends. CDR3 amino acids: CASSIDLRLTYGYTF. CDR3 in DNA: TGTGCCAGTAGTATAGATCTGAGGTTAACCTATGGCTACACCTTC.

The chain joins TRBV6-5 to TRBJ1-5; D not resolved. Per germline, CDR1 MNHEY and CDR2 SVGAGI. The V gene lost 7 bases and the J gene lost 6 bases, with 7 bases spanning the gap. The CDR3 sequence is 11 residues long. CDR3 in amino acids: CASTEGQPQHF. The CDR3 nucleotides read TGTGCCAGCACGGAGGGTCAGCCCCAGCATTTT.

The chain combines TRBV24-1 with TRBJ1-2, with 10 bases lining up with TRBD1. J was trimmed by 6 bases and V by 9 bases; bases with no gene match: 6. CDR3 length equals 13 residues. Germline-derived CDR1 and CDR2 are KGHDR and SFDVKD. CDR3 DNA: TGTGCCACCGAAACCGGGACAGGGGATGGCTACACCTTC. Translated: CATETGTGDGYTF.

The table lists this clone with a count of one. The chain has TRBV28 and TRBJ1-6, with D possibly TRBD1 on 6 matching bases. This CDR3 region has 15 residues. V was shortened by 6 bases and J by 3 bases, with 12 bases between the two germline ends. The germline V gene has CDR1 MDHEN and CDR2 SYDVKM. This CDR3 is CASSRDTLYNSPLHF. CDR3 sequence (DNA): TGTGCCAGCAGCCGGGACACCCTCTATAATTCACCCCTCCACTTT.